The 4 T cell receptor beta chains presented below share a single source sample, sequenced in a study of cytomegalovirus exposure and HLA in healthy donors. Primers included in the PCR were 60 Vbeta and 13 Jbeta primers. Measured with immunoSEQ multiplex PCR; TCRdb has only the in-frame clones, and not every one. The repertoire holds 200,000 to 250,000 clones, with around 89% as singletons. Material: PBMCs. Receptors originate from a woman younger than 30 in good health and CMV-seronegative.

The V gene is TRBV10-1, the J gene TRBJ2-5; 11 nucleotides align to TRBD1. CDR3 length: 16 residues. The germline V gene encodes CDR1 WNHNN and CDR2 SYGVQD (reference sequence). Trimming removed 3 bases from V and 4 bases from J; junction bases left unmatched: 7. The CDR3 loop is CASSELGTGGRETQYF. The CDR3 DNA reads TGCGCCAGCAGTGAATTGGGGACAGGGGGACGAGAGACCCAGTACTTC.

The chain joins TRBV7-2 to TRBJ2-5, with D perhaps TRBD2 (7 bases). Trimming cost V 4 bases and J 2 bases, with 17 bases left between them. CDR1 SGHTA and CDR2 FQGNSA come from the germline V gene. The CDR3 length is 16 residues. Here the CDR3 DNA reads TGTGCCAGCAGCTCAGGGTGGGGGGGGCGGCAAGAGACCCAGTACTTC. It specifies CASSSGWGGRQETQYF.

This chain connects TRBV6-1 to TRBJ1-3; TRBD1 matches 10 bases. The CDR3 contains 15 residues. V shed 6 bases and J 4 bases; nucleotides not matched to a gene: 6. Germline-derived CDR1 and CDR2 are MNHNS and SASEGT. The CDR3 DNA reads as TGTGCCAGCAGCCTGGGACAGGGGTGGGGAAACACCATATATTTT. This sequence encodes CASSLGQGWGNTIYF.

J is TRBJ1-6 and V is TRBV4-1; D might be TRBD1 (5 bases). The germline V gene has CDR1 MGHRA and CDR2 YSYEKL. CDR3 size: 16 residues. The germline V and J ends were trimmed by 5 bases and 8 bases, with 19 bases remaining between them. The CDR3 sequence: CASSSSTSFRDSPLHF. The CDR3 DNA sequence: TGCGCCAGCAGCTCTTCGACCTCCTTCAGGGATTCACCCCTCCACTTT.